These 2 T cell receptor beta chains came from one sample sequenced in a study of early T cells in non-severe SARS-CoV-2 infection. TCRdb processed the 5' RACE reads anew with MiXCR; each CDR3 protein has one entry. This table holds tens of thousands of distinct CDR3 sequences, about 12% found once. The sequenced sample was whole blood. These receptors all stem from an adult who was a healthcare worker with PCR-confirmed SARS-CoV-2 infection or an uninfected control (not recorded which).

This clonotype was detected many times. The chain uses TRBV3-1 and TRBJ1-3, with a tentative D call TRBD1 (6 bases). This CDR3 region has 18 residues. Germline V gives CDR1 LGHDT, CDR2 YNNKEL (reference sequence). V was cut by 7 bases and J by 5 bases, with 27 bases left in between. The CDR3 protein is CASNPPGQYVFGRNTIYF. The DNA for the CDR3 is TGTGCCAGCAACCCCCCAGGACAGTATGTTTTCGGGAGAAACACCATATATTTT.

V is TRBV7-6 and J is TRBJ2-5; possible D gene TRBD2, 6 bases. The CDR3 length is 17 residues. The germline V gene has CDR1 SGHVS and CDR2 FNYEAQ. Between the trimmed V and J ends, which lost 2 bases and 3 bases, there was a span of 19 bases. The DNA of the CDR3 is TGTGCCAGCAGCTTACGACCCTTCACGGGCGGGAAAGAGACCCAGTACTTC. Translation: CASSLRPFTGGKETQYF.